This TCR beta chain was sequenced for a study of shared clonotypes between healthy human individuals (dated by TCRdb to about 2020). At the level of the whole study: The cohort comprised a couple of women and a few men aged 18 to 49 years. Per donor, leukapheresis produced somewhere between about 0.94 and 10 billion PBMCs. To increase sequencing depth and limit assay-specific biases, TCR repertoire library preparation and sequencing were carried out by different laboratories using diverse techniques. For each donor, three plates each were used for CD4 naive and CD4 memory, two plates were used for CD8 naive, and one plate was used for CD8 memory. Blood TCR repertoires of a handful of healthy adults were deeply sequenced to estimate repertoire size and the extent of clonotype sharing between individuals.

Using the deep immunoSEQ assay, TCR CDR3 regions were amplified from genomic DNA by multiplex PCR. Genomic DNA extracted from each cell subset was distributed evenly over all wells of several immunoSEQ 96-well plates, and each plate served as one replicate. For sorted subsets, each replicate PCR was loaded with approximately 190 ng genomic DNA, equivalent to 30,000 or so T cell genomes. Purified libraries were measured with a Qubit 3.0 fluorometer, size-checked on a Bioanalyzer 2100, and measured again with the KAPA Library Quantification kit. A separate single-read 150-cycle Illumina NextSeq 550 flow cell was used to sequence each immunoSEQ 96-well plate. Under the source paper's analysis protocol: Because the immunoSEQ output included only junctional sequences and no quality scores, the filtering could not be the same as the filtering used for full-length reads. Sequences were annotated with PyIR, a Python wrapper for IgBLAST v1.9, using IMGT germline references to assign V/J genes and CDR3. Reads with weak V/J assignments (E-value above 1e-6), missing CDR3, stop codons, out-of-frame junctions, or ambiguous translated residues were removed. V3J clonotypes were defined as sequences sharing an identical inferred V gene, J gene, and CDR3 amino acid sequence. To compute the percentage overlap between repertoires, the number of shared unique clonotypes was divided by the size of the smaller repertoire. RTK rarefaction, the Chao1 estimator, and Recon v2.1 estimates of unobserved clonotypes were used to assess repertoire richness. Generation probabilities were computed with OLGA for all TCRbeta clonotypes obtained by the gDNA method from a few donors. TCRdb mirrors the immuneACCESS table, restricted to in-frame sequences. Some clones are absent from its copies; in checked studies, under half trace to an unresolved V gene, and the reason for the others is unknown. The D gene and trimming were derived from the DNA, and the V and J assignments and clone size from that table. A total of millions of clones appear in this sample, roughly 96% of them only once. The ten biggest clones cover under 0.15% of the sample.

The CDR3 measures 15 amino acids from cysteine to phenylalanine. Just the 45-base CDR3 DNA is kept, in frame starting at base 1. According to the germline V gene, CDR1 reads SGHVS and CDR2 reads FQNEAQ. At the junction V is shortened by 5 bases and J by 4 bases, with 15 bases in between. Donors were healthy HIV-negative adults with no recently reported acute infections or vaccinations. Every donor was a Caucasian adult living in Nashville, Tennessee, USA. CD4+ T cells were enriched through magnetic negative selection, after which naive cells were positively selected on CD45RA and the remaining negative fraction served as the memory subset. Blood was collected by leukapheresis, and PBMCs were isolated by Ficoll-Histopaque density gradient centrifugation and then cryopreserved in liquid nitrogen vapor phase. Analytical flow cytometry was used to check the purity and quantity of every magnetically sorted T cell population. Genomic DNA was isolated from each sorted fraction and quantified by UV absorbance on a Nanodrop 2000c.

What the work shows at the level of the full study, not this receptor alone: Sampling was restricted to blood, and TCR repertoires in tissues likely differ from the TCR repertoires found in blood. Rarefaction of sorted-subset datasets indicated incomplete sequencing despite the large sequencing depth. Estimated clonotype richness was generally larger for naive than for memory subsets. Compared with non-shared clonotypes, the clonotypes found in all four sorted-subset donors had higher generation probabilities. Pairwise subsampling indicated that sequencing depth was expected to affect the degree of clonotype sharing among donors. Sharing across a few donors was observed for approximately 5% of naive CD4, 3% to 3.5% of naive CD8, roughly 2.3% of memory CD4, and roughly 0.4% of memory CD8 clonotypes. Because the study included only a small number of donors, the genetic and exposure-history diversity represented was limited.

To note about this clone: Which antigen it targets is not known. Base qualities were left out, and no much larger clone turns up one base away.

The sample consisted of naive CD4+ T cells sorted from blood. The cell subset or site label, as the study defines it: CD45RA+ positively selected. The TCR originated in a man aged 18-30 years in good health. The rearrangement combines TRBV7-8 with TRBJ1-5; matching of 5 bases hints at TRBD1 as the D gene. CDR3 sequence: CASSLTGTENQPQHF. The nucleotide sequence is TGTGCCAGCAGCCTGACCGGGACGGAGAATCAGCCCCAGCATTTT.